This T cell receptor (beta chain) emerged from a study of regulatory T cells in long-lasting Graves disease. Combining iRepertoire HTBI primers with Arm-PCR of CDR3 regions, the authors built TCR beta libraries. TCRdb analysed the multiplex PCR reads with MiXCR anew, one entry per CDR3 protein. The sample has almost 450,000 distinct CDR3 sequences, 16% seen once. Between the trimmed V and J ends, which lost 3 bases and 8 bases, there was a span of 16 bases. The germline CDR1 and CDR2 sequences are MDHEN and SYDVKM. This CDR3 is 15 amino acids long. Time point: newly diagnosed GD, antithyroid drugs for less than 3 months. PBMCs provided the RNA from which the TCR library was made. The sample also formed part of further work on T cells in Graves' hyperthyroidism and ophthalmopathy. That paper notes: Ophthalmopathy was predicted by the model a median of about six months ahead of onset.

The origin of this receptor is a woman aged 30 to 39 with Graves disease. Material: peripheral blood mononuclear cells (PBMCs), obtained at new diagnosis, from a patient treated with antithyroid drugs. The V and J genes are TRBV28 and TRBJ1-4; D remains ambiguous. CDR3 in amino acids: CASSFYEGAGEKLFF. CDR3 DNA sequence: TGTGCCAGCAGTTTTTATGAGGGAGCCGGCGAAAAACTGTTTTTT.